The 16 T cell receptor beta chains below come from one sample, sequenced in a study of Ad26.COV2.S vaccination and SARS-CoV-2 variants (dated by TCRdb to the early 2020s). The sample's treatment or condition label, in plain terms: roughly 19 received Ad26.COV2.S at low or high dose, single or two shots; 5 received placebo; per-sample allocation not given. Repertoires of vaccine and placebo recipients were sequenced from samples taken on day 63 after the first injection. Library preparation used the immunoSEQ multiplex PCR assay. TCRdb stores this immuneACCESS table with in-frame sequences only. Part of the clones is absent; in the studies checked, under half of the shortfall reflects unresolved V genes, and no reason is known for the rest. The table for this sample lists over 400,000 clones; about 90% of them were counted only once. Roughly 4.3% of the sample is held by the ten biggest clonotypes.

Specimen: peripheral blood, collected in a trial of Ad26.COV2.S vaccine versus placebo. The receptors derive from a person between 18 and 65 years old who received the Ad26.COV2.S COVID-19 vaccine or a placebo.

The chain recombines TRBV28 with TRBJ1-6; 7 nucleotides match TRBD1. The V gene end was trimmed by 2 bases and the J gene end by 9 bases; junction bases not matched to a gene: 13. CDR1 and CDR2 from the germline V gene are MDHEN and SYDVKM. The CDR3 runs to 17 residues. CDR3 sequence reads: CASSLLSGTAVTSPLHF. DNA for the CDR3: TGTGCCAGCAGTTTACTGTCCGGGACAGCCGTCACTTCACCCCTCCACTTT.

The chain links TRBV5-4 to TRBJ2-3; no reliable D call. The CDR3 contains 12 residues. Germline lookup yields CDR1 SGHNT and CDR2 YYREEE (reference sequence). Between the trimmed V and J ends, which lost 0 bases and 4 bases, there was a span of 3 bases. The DNA of the CDR3 is TGTGCCAGCAGCTTGGGGTCAGATACGCAGTATTTT. This sequence encodes CASSLGSDTQYF.

The V call is TRBV7-2, the J call TRBJ2-1; 7 nucleotides line up with TRBD1. The CDR3 extends over 14 amino acids. Trimming removed 6 bases from V and 5 bases from J; junction bases left unmatched: 7. Germline CDR1 and CDR2: SGHTA and FQGNSA. The CDR3 loop is CASSSLDRHNEQFF. In nucleotides, the CDR3 is TGTGCCAGCAGTTCCCTGGACAGGCACAATGAGCAGTTCTTC.

A single count supports this clone. The CDR3 coding sequence is TGTGCCAGTATGGCCGTAGCGGGAGCCTACGAGCAGTACTTC. Amino acid sequence: CASMAVAGAYEQYF. J is TRBJ2-7 and V is TRBV19, with 9 bases fitting TRBD2. Germline-derived CDR1 and CDR2 are LNHDA and SQIVND (reference sequence). The CDR3 has 14 amino acids. Unmatched junction bases numbered 6, after V lost 7 bases and J lost 2 bases.

This clone was counted once. V gene TRBV24-1 combines with J gene TRBJ2-4; 8 positions agree with TRBD1. V dropped 4 bases and J dropped 3; count of bases not matched to a gene: 4. Germline loops: CDR1 KGHDR, CDR2 SFDVKD. The length of the CDR3 is 15 residues. DNA of the CDR3: TGTGCCACCAGTGACCCGGGACAGGACAAAAACATTCAGTACTTC. This gives the protein CATSDPGQDKNIQYF.

This chain uses TRBV7-9 with TRBJ2-7; D uncertain. The CDR3 runs 14 residues. Germline loops: CDR1 SEHNR, CDR2 FQNEAQ (reference sequence). Trimming removed 1 base at V and 1 base at J, with 8 bases between. This chain's CDR3 is CASSLVSESYEQYF. The DNA of the CDR3 is TGTGCCAGCAGCTTAGTGTCAGAATCCTACGAGCAGTACTTC.

This clone was counted only a few times. The chain links TRBV12-3 or TRBV12-4 to TRBJ2-1, with 7 bases that match TRBD2. CDR3 length: 12 residues. After removal of 6 bases from V and 9 bases from J, the junction contained 5 bases not matched to a gene. The CDR3 coding sequence is TGTGCCAGCAGCGACAGCGGGACTGAGCAGTTCTTC. This encodes CASSDSGTEQFF.

The chain links TRBV28 to TRBJ2-3, with TRBD2 matching over 10 bases. J lost 6 bases, V lost 3 bases, and 6 bases had no gene match. This CDR3 has 15 residues. Germline V CDR1 and CDR2: MDHEN, SYDVKM. For the CDR3, the DNA is TGTGCCAGCAGTTTTTCTAGCGGGGGCGGGGATACGCAGTATTTT. Translated: CASSFSSGGGDTQYF.

V and J are TRBV7-2 and TRBJ2-1, with 9 positions matching TRBD2. Germline trimming cut 1 base from V and 5 bases from J; bases unmatched to any gene: 3. This CDR3 has 15 amino acids. Germline V gene data show CDR1 as SGHTA and CDR2 as FQGNSA. The CDR3 region has the DNA TGTGCCAGCAGCTTAGGGACTAGCGACAACAATGAGCAGTTCTTC. Translating it yields CASSLGTSDNNEQFF.

The chain carries TRBV7-2 and TRBJ2-7; 7 bases align to TRBD2. Germline CDR1 reads SGHTA; CDR2 reads FQGNSA. This CDR3 has 15 amino acids. J gave up 3 bases and V 1 base, and 6 bases lay outside the gene matches. The CDR3, as DNA: TGTGCCAGCAGCTTAGGGGGAGGGTTAGACTACGAGCAGTACTTC. It yields the protein CASSLGGGLDYEQYF.

This clone was observed a single time. V is TRBV29-1 and J is TRBJ1-2; no clear D gene. The germline CDR1 and CDR2 sequences are SQVTM and ANQGSEA. V shed 3 bases and J shed 6 bases, with 14 bases lying between them. This CDR3 is 13 amino acids long. In DNA, the CDR3 is TGCAGCGTTGAGGGGTACAACCCTGATGGCTACACCTTC. Encoded protein: CSVEGYNPDGYTF.

The genes are TRBV5-6 and TRBJ1-1, with 9 nucleotides matching TRBD1. CDR1 is SGHDT, CDR2 YYEEEE, per germline. The V gene end was trimmed by 7 bases and the J gene end by 7 bases; junction bases not matched to a gene: 8. CDR3 length: 13 residues. In DNA form, the CDR3 reads TGTGCCAGCGATTCACAGGGGGCTGGTGAAGCTTTCTTT. Amino acid sequence: CASDSQGAGEAFF.

As DNA, the CDR3 is TGCGCCAGCAACGGGGGCCTGGGATACGAGCAGTACTTC. Translation gives CASNGGLGYEQYF. V usage is TRBV5-1 and J usage is TRBJ2-7; D possibly matches TRBD1 or TRBD2 (6 bases each). CDR1 and CDR2 from the germline V gene are SGHRS and YFSETQ. CDR3 length: 13 amino acids. V was trimmed by 6 bases and J by 4 bases, leaving 14 bases between them.

The gene calls are TRBV14 and TRBJ2-1; maybe TRBD2 (6 bases). The ends were cut back, 6 bases at V and 4 bases at J, with 16 bases in the middle. The CDR3 consists of 15 residues. Germline assignment: CDR1 SGHDN and CDR2 FVKESK. The CDR3 loop reads CASSPLGGRYNEQFF. In DNA, the CDR3 is TGTGCCAGCAGTCCCCTGGGGGGTAGGTACAATGAGCAGTTCTTC.

J is TRBJ2-3 and V is TRBV25-1, with TRBD2 identical over 7 bases. The CDR3 covers 14 residues. Germline lookup yields CDR1 MGHDK and CDR2 SYGVNS. Trimming cost V 7 bases and J 0 bases; bases outside gene matches: 4. The CDR3 spells CASTSGTSTDTQYF. The CDR3, as DNA: TGTGCCAGCACTAGCGGTACTAGCACAGATACGCAGTATTTT.

This chain connects TRBV6-1 to TRBJ1-2; D gene uncertain. This CDR3 has 14 amino acids. Germline V gene lookup returns CDR1 MNHNS and CDR2 SASEGT. V lost 2 bases and J lost 3, with 10 bases in between. CDR3 amino acids: CASSESQVHYGYTF. The CDR3 DNA reads as TGTGCCAGCAGTGAATCCCAGGTACACTATGGCTACACCTTC.